The 20 T cell receptor beta chains below were found in one sample sequenced in a study of T-cell memory formation after mild COVID-19. Each CDR3 protein is one row after TCRdb ran MiXCR on the 5' RACE reads. Of approximately 350,000 distinct CDR3 sequences in the sample, around 28% were seen once. The sequenced sample was PBMCs or a T cell subset sorted from them (not recorded which). The origin of the receptors is an adult woman who had mild COVID-19 (a few samples of this study predate the infection). Cell type and time point are not known.

In its sample, this clonotype was seen a few times. The rearrangement links TRBV5-5 to TRBJ2-2; possibly TRBD1 or TRBD2 for D (5 bases each). Trimming shortened V by 4 bases and J by 0 bases, and 22 bases separated the two germline ends. Germline values: CDR1 SGHKS, CDR2 YYEKEE (reference sequence). The CDR3 has 19 residues. The CDR3 loop reads CASSQPSGALVSNTGELFF. The CDR3 bases are TGTGCCAGCAGCCAACCCTCCGGGGCCCTCGTTTCGAACACCGGGGAGCTGTTTTTT.

The chain recombines TRBV19 with TRBJ1-2, with a weak D call TRBD1 (5 bases). Trimming stripped 6 bases from V and 7 bases from J, with 18 bases between. Germline V gene lookup returns CDR1 LNHDA and CDR2 SQIVND (reference sequence). CDR3 length equals 14 residues. The CDR3 sequence: CASRILTGEGGYTF. The CDR3 bases are TGTGCCAGTAGAATTCTCACAGGAGAGGGTGGCTACACCTTC.

In this sample, this clonotype turned up many times. CDR3 nucleotides: TGCGCCAGCAGTTTGATACCCCGGGGCACAGGGGGCTCTAATGAAAAACTGTTTTTT. Its translation: CASSLIPRGTGGSNEKLFF. V usage is TRBV5-1 and J usage is TRBJ1-4, with 9 nucleotides matching TRBD1. The CDR3 runs to 19 residues. The germline CDR1 and CDR2 sequences are SGHRS and YFSETQ. V was pared by 5 bases and J by 3 bases, with 17 bases of the junction left unmatched.

The gene calls are TRBV5-1 and TRBJ2-3; the D gene is possibly TRBD2 (5 bases). Germline V gene sequence: CDR1 SGHRS, CDR2 YFSETQ. The CDR3 contains 15 residues. V was trimmed by 2 bases and J by 3 bases, leaving 13 bases between them. The CDR3 DNA sequence: TGCGCCAGCAGCTTCACATTTCCGGGGACAGATACGCAGTATTTT. Translation gives CASSFTFPGTDTQYF.

Only a few counts were recorded for this clonotype. In nucleotides, the CDR3 is TGTGCCAGCAGTTTCGGGACTAGCTCCGAGACCCAGTACTTC. Encoded protein: CASSFGTSSETQYF. The chain employs TRBV12-3 or TRBV12-4 and TRBJ2-5; 9 positions agree with TRBD2. J was trimmed by 5 bases and V by 3 bases; bases with no gene match: 4. The CDR3 covers 14 residues.

The V and J genes are TRBV27 and TRBJ1-2; D unresolved. Trimming removed 4 bases from V and 8 bases from J, with 8 bases in between. Germline V CDR1 and CDR2: MNHEY, SMNVEV (reference sequence). This CDR3 region has 11 residues. The chain's CDR3 is CASSWGGGYTF. DNA for the CDR3: TGTGCCAGCAGTTGGGGTGGGGGCTACACCTTC.

In this sample, this clonotype turned up many times. DNA of the CDR3: TGTGCCAGCAGCTTTAGGACTGTTTCCCAAGAGACCCAGTACTTC. As protein: CASSFRTVSQETQYF. The chain carries TRBV5-6 and TRBJ2-5; weak D call: TRBD2 (5 bases). Trimming left V 2 bases short and J 1 base short, with 12 bases between. The CDR3 is 15 amino acids. Germline values: CDR1 SGHDT, CDR2 YYEEEE.

There are a few counts of this clonotype. The J gene is TRBJ2-3, the V gene TRBV7-2; 15 bases align to TRBD2. This CDR3 region has 20 residues. Germline assignment: CDR1 SGHTA and CDR2 FQGNSA. After removal of 5 bases from V and 0 bases from J, the junction contained 12 bases not matched to a gene. The CDR3 coding sequence is TGTGCCAGCAGCCCGCAATTAAGGACTAGCGGGAGGGTCAGCACAGATACGCAGTATTTT. This codes for CASSPQLRTSGRVSTDTQYF. The variable domain in full, completed from reference TRBV7-2 and TRBJ2-3, reads GAGVSQSPSNKVTEKGKDVELRCDPISGHTALYWYRQSLGQGLEFLIYFQGNSAPDKSGLPSDRFSAERTGGSVSTLTIQRTQQEDSAVYLCASSPQLRTSGRVSTDTQYFGPGTRLTVL.

The rearrangement links TRBV9 to TRBJ2-7, with 9 bases lining up with TRBD1. CDR1 SGDLS and CDR2 YYNGEE come from the germline V gene. V was pared by 3 bases and J by 2 bases, with 6 bases of the junction left unmatched. This CDR3 is built from 15 residues. CDR3 protein: CASSGTGDNPYEQYF. CDR3 nucleotides: TGTGCCAGCAGCGGGACAGGGGACAACCCCTACGAGCAGTACTTC.

This clonotype was seen only a few times. Its ends do not fully match the called genes, so a read error is possible. The CDR3 DNA reads as TGTGCCAGCAGCCCGGGGGACAGCAGAAATCAGCCCCGGCATTTT. Translation gives CASSPGDSRNQPRHF. The chain is built from TRBV7-8 and TRBJ1-5; 7 nucleotides align to TRBD1. The CDR3 consists of 15 residues. Germline V gene lookup returns CDR1 SGHVS and CDR2 FQNEAQ.

In its sample, this clonotype was seen many times. The chain is built from TRBV7-8 and TRBJ2-7, with D perhaps matching TRBD2 (6 bases). This CDR3 comprises 14 residues. The V gene lost 7 bases and the J gene lost 3 bases, with 16 bases spanning the gap. Germline V CDR1 and CDR2: SGHVS, FQNEAQ. For the CDR3, the DNA is TGTGCCAGCAACGTTGGGGAGGATTACTACGAGCAGTACTTC. Translation gives CASNVGEDYYEQYF.

The J gene is TRBJ2-7, the V gene TRBV12-3 or TRBV12-4; D gene ambiguous. This CDR3 spans 13 amino acids. V dropped 4 bases and J dropped 11 bases, with 18 bases sitting between them. The CDR3 DNA reads as TGTGCCAGCAGTTCATCCACACGGGTTACGGAGTACTTC. Amino acid sequence: CASSSSTRVTEYF.

Only a few counts were recorded for this clonotype. CDR3 amino acids: CASSPPGRGRNTEAFF. The CDR3 DNA sequence: TGTGCCAGTAGTCCCCCGGGCAGGGGGAGGAACACTGAAGCTTTCTTT. The V and J genes are TRBV19 and TRBJ1-1; 7 nucleotides align to TRBD1. V was clipped by 5 bases and J by 1 base; unmatched bases: 10. CDR1 is LNHDA and CDR2 is SQIVND in the germline V gene (reference sequence). The CDR3 sequence is 16 residues long.

This chain connects TRBV4-3 to TRBJ2-3, with 10 bases aligning to TRBD2. V was pared by 1 base and J by 3 bases, with 1 base of the junction left unmatched. The CDR3 length is 15 residues. Germline V CDR1 and CDR2: LGHNA, YSLEER. CDR3 in DNA: TGCGCCAGCAGCCAAGGGGGACTAGCGACAGATACGCAGTATTTT. Translation: CASSQGGLATDTQYF.

The V and J genes are TRBV5-1 and TRBJ2-4; TRBD1 is a possible D gene (6 bases). Trimming left V 4 bases short and J 8 bases short, with 16 bases between. Germline lookup yields CDR1 SGHRS and CDR2 YFSETQ. CDR3 length: 14 residues. CDR3 loop: CASSLRTAQDIQYF. In DNA form, the CDR3 reads TGCGCCAGCAGCCTCCGGACAGCTCAGGACATTCAGTACTTC. The entire variable domain, with the rest obtained from reference TRBV5-1 and TRBJ2-4, is as follows: KAGVTQTPRYLIKTRGQQVTLSCSPISGHRSVSWYQQTPGQGLQFLFEYFSETQRNKGNFPGRFSGRQFSNSRSEMNVSTLELGDSALYLCASSLRTAQDIQYFGAGTRLSVL.

The rearrangement links TRBV4-2 to TRBJ2-1; D may match TRBD1 or TRBD2 (5 bases each). The V gene's germline CDR1 is LGHNA and CDR2 YNFKEQ. There are 21 residues in the CDR3. V was shortened by 1 base and J by 0 bases, with 25 bases between the two germline ends. The CDR3 DNA sequence: TGTGCCAGCAGCCAAGTGTCTGGGCGAGGGGCGAGGACCAGCTCCTACAATGAGCAGTTCTTC. The encoded protein is CASSQVSGRGARTSSYNEQFF.

CDR3 sequence (DNA): TGTGCCAGCAGTGAACCGCAACTACAGGGGAGCGGATCACCCCTCCACTTT. Protein: CASSEPQLQGSGSPLHF. The chain links TRBV2 to TRBJ1-6, with 7 bases identical to TRBD1. The CDR3 consists of 17 residues. Germline lookup yields CDR1 SNHLY and CDR2 FYNNEI. Trimming took 2 bases from V and 10 from J; bases not matched to a gene: 14.

This clonotype was observed a few times. This chain joins TRBV7-6 and TRBJ2-2; the match to TRBD2 covers 15 bases. The CDR3 runs to 17 residues. The junction had 5 bases not matched to a gene; V was cut back by 3 bases and J by 6 bases. CDR1 SGHVS and CDR2 FNYEAQ come from the germline V gene. The CDR3: CASSFPGLAGGSGELFF. The DNA for the CDR3 is TGTGCCAGCAGCTTTCCGGGACTAGCGGGGGGTTCCGGGGAGCTGTTTTTT.

The chain has TRBV30 and TRBJ1-1; D is unclear. The CDR3 contains 12 residues. The ends were cut back, 4 bases at V and 5 bases at J, with 11 bases in the middle. CDR1 and CDR2 from the germline V gene are GTSNPN and SVGIG (reference sequence). Here the CDR3 DNA reads TGTGCCTGGAAGGGTCTGGTGACTGAAGCTTTCTTT. This encodes CAWKGLVTEAFF.

This clonotype was seen only a few times. The CDR3 nucleotides are TGCGCCAGCAGCCTGCAGGGGAACCACGAGCAGTACTTC. It is translated as CASSLQGNHEQYF. J is TRBJ2-7 and V is TRBV4-1, with D perhaps TRBD1 (6 bases). V lost 4 bases, J lost 5 bases, and 12 bases lay in between. The V gene's germline CDR1 is MGHRA and CDR2 YSYEKL. This CDR3 comprises 13 residues.